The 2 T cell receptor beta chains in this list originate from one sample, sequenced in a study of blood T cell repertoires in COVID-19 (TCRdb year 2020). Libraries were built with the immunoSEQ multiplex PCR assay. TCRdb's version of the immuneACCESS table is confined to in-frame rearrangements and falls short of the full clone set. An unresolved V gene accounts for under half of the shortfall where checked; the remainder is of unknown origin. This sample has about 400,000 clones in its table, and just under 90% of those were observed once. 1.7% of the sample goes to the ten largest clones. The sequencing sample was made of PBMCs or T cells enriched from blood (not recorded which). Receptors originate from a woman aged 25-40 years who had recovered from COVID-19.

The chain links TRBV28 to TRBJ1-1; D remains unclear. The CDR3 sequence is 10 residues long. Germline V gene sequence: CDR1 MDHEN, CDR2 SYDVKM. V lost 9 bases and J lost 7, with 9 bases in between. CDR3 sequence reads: CARCCDEAFF. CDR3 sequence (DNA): TGTGCCAGGTGTTGCGATGAAGCTTTCTTT.

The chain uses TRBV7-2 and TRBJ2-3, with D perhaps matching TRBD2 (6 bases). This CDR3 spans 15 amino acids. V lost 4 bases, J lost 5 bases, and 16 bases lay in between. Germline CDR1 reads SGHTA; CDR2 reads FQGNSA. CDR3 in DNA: TGTGCCAGCAGCTGGGACTCCACCAGTATAGATACGCAGTATTTT. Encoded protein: CASSWDSTSIDTQYF.